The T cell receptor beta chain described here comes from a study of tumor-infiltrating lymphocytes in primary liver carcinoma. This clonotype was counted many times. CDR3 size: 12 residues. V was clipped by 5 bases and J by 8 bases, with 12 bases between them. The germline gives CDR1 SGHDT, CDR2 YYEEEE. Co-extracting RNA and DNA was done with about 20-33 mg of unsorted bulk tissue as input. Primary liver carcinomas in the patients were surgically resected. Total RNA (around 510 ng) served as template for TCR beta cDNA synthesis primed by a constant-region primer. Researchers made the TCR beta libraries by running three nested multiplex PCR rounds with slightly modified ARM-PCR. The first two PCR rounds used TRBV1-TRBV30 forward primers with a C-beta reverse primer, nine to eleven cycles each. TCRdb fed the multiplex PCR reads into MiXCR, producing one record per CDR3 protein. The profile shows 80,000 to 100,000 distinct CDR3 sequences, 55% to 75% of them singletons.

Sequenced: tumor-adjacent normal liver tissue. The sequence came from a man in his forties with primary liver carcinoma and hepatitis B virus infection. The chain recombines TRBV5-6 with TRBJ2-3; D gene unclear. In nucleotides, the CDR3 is TGTGCCAGCAGTTCCATTCTATCTACGCAGTATTTT. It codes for CASSSILSTQYF.